This T cell receptor beta chain was recorded in a study of human T cells and chemical hapten exposure. This CDR3 region has 14 residues. In germline, CDR1 is SNHLY, CDR2 FYNNEI. Trimming stripped 6 bases from V and 1 base from J, with 11 bases between. Someone pulled total RNA out of unfractionated whole blood. TCRdb redid the calling of the 5' RACE reads with MiXCR, one entry per CDR3 protein. The sample includes approximately 150,000 distinct CDR3 sequences, 4.1% of them seen just once. The gene calls are TRBV2 and TRBJ2-3, with D possibly being TRBD2 (6 bases). This receptor was taken from a female donor in good health. The CDR3 protein is CASSLREGTDTQYF. CDR3 sequence (DNA): TGTGCCAGCAGCCTCAGGGAGGGCACAGATACGCAGTATTTT.